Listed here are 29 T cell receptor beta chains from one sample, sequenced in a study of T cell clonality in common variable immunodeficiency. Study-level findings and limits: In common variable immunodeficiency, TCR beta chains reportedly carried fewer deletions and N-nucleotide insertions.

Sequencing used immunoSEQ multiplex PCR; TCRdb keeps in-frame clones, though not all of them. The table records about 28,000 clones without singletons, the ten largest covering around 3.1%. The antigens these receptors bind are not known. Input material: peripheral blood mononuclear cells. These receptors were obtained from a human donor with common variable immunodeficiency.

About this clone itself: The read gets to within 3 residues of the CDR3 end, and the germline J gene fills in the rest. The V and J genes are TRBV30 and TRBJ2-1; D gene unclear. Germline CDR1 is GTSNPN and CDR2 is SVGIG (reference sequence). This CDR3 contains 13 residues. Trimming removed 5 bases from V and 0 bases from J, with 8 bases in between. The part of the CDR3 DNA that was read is TGTGCCTGGTCCGCCAGCTCCTACAATGAG. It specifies CAWSASSYNE. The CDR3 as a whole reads CAWSASSYNEQFF.

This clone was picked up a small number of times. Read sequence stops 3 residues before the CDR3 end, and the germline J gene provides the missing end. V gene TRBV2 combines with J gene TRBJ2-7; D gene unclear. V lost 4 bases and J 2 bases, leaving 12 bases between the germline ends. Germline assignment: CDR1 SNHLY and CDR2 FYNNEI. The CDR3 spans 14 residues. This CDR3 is CASSAHIAAYEQYF. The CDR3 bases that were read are TGTGCCAGCAGTGCCCACATCGCGGCCTACGAG.

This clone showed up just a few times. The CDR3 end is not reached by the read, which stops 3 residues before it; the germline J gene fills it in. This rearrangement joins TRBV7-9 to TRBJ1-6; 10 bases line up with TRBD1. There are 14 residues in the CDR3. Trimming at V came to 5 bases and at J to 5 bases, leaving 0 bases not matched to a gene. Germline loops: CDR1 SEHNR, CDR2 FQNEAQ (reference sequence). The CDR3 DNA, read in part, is TGTGCCAGCAGCGGGACAGGGGATAATTCACCC. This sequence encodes CASSGTGDNSP. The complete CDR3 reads CASSGTGDNSPLHF.

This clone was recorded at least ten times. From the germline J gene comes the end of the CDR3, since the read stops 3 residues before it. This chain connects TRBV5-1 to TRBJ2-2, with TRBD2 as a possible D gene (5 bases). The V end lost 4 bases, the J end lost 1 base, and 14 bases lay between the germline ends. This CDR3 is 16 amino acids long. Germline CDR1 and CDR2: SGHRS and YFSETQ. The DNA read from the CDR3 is TGCGCCAGCAGCCCTAGACTATCTGGGAACACCGGGGAG. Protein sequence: CASSPRLSGNTGE. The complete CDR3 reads CASSPRLSGNTGELFF.

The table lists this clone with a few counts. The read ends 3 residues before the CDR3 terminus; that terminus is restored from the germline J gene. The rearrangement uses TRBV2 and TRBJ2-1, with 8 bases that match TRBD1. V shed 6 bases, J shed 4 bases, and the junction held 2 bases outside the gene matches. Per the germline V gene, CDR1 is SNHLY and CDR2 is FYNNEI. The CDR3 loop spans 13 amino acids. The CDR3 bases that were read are TGTGCCAGCAGCCGACAGGGGTACAATGAG. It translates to CASSRQGYNE. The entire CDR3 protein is CASSRQGYNEQFF.

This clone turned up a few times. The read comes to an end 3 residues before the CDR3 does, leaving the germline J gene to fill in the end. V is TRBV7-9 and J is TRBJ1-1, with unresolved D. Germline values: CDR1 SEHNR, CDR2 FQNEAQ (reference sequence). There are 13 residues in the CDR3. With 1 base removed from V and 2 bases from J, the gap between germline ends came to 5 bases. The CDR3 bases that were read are TGTGCCAGCAGCTTAGAACAAAACACTGAA. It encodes CASSLEQNTE. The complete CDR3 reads CASSLEQNTEAFF.

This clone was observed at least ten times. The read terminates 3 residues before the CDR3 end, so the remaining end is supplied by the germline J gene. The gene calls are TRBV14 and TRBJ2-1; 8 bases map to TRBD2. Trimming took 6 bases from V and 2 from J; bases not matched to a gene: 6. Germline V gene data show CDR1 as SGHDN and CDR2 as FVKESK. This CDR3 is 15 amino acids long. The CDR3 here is CASRPTAGAYNEQFF. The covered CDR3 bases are TGTGCCAGCAGACCTACAGCGGGGGCCTACAATGAG.

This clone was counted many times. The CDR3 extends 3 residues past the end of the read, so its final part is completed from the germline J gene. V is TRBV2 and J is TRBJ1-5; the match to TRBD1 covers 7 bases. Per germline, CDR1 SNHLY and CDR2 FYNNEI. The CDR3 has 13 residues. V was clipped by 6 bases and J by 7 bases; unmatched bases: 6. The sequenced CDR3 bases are TGTGCCAGCAGAGACAGGGTTGGCCAGCCC. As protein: CASRDRVGQP. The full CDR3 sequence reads CASRDRVGQPQHF.

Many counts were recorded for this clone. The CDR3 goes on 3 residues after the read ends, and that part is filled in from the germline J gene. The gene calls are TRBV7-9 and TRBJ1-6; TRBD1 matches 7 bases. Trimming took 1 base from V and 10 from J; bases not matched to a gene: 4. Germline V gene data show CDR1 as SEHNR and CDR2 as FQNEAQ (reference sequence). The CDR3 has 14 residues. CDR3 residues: CASSLGGTESPLHF. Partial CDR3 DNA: TGTGCCAGCAGCTTAGGCGGGACAGAATCACCC. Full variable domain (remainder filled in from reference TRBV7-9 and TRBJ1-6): DTGVSQNPRHKITKRGQNVTFRCDPISEHNRLYWYRQTLGQGPEFLTYFQNEAQLEKSRLLSDRFSAERPKGSFSTLEIQRTEQGDSAMYLCASSLGGTESPLHFGNGTRLTVT.

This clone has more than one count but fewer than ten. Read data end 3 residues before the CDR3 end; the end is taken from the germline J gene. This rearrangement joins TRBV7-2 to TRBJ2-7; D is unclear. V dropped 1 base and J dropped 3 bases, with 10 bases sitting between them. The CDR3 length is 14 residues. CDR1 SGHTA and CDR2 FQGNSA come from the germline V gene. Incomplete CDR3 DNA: TGTGCCAGCAGCTTAGTGACCGGGTACTACGAG. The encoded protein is CASSLVTGYYE. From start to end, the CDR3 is CASSLVTGYYEQYF.

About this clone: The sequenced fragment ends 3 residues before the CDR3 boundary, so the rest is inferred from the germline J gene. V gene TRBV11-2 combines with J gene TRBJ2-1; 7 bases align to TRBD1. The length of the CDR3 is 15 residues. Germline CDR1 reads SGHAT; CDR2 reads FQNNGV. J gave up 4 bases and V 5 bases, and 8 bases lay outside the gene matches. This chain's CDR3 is CASSHPTGLYNEQFF. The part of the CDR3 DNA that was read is TGTGCCAGCAGCCACCCGACAGGGTTATACAATGAG.

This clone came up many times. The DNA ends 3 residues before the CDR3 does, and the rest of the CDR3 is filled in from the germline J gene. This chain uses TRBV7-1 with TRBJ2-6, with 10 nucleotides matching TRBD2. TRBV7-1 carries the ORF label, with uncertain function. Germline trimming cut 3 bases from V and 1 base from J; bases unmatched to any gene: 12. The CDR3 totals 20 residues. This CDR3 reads CASSSLLGKRGGSGANVLTF. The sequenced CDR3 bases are TGTGCCAGCAGCTCCCTCTTAGGCAAGCGGGGGGGTTCTGGGGCCAACGTC.

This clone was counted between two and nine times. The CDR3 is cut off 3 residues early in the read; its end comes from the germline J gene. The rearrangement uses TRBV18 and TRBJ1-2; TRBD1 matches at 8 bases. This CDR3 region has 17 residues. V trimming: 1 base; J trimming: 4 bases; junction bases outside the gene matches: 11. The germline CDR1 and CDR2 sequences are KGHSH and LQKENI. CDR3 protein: CASSPLSGQGAGYGYTF. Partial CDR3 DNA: TGTGCCAGCTCACCACTATCGGGGCAGGGGGCTGGCTATGGC. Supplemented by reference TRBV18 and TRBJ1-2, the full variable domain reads NAGVMQNPRHLVRRRGQEARLRCSPMKGHSHVYWYRQLPEEGLKFMVYLQKENIIDESGMPKERFSAEFPKEGPSILRIQQVVRGDSAAYFCASSPLSGQGAGYGYTFGSGTRLTVV.

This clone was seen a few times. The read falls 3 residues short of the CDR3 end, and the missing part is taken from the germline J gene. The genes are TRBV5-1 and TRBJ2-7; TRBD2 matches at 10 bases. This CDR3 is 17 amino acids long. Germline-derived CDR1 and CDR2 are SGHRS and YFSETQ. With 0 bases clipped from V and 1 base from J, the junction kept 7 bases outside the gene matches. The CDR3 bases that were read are TGCGCCAGCAGCTTGGCCTATAGGACTAGCGGTTCCTACGAG. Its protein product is CASSLAYRTSGSYE. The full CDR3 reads CASSLAYRTSGSYEQYF. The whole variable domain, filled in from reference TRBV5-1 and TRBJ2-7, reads KAGVTQTPRYLIKTRGQQVTLSCSPISGHRSVSWYQQTPGQGLQFLFEYFSETQRNKGNFPGRFSGRQFSNSRSEMNVSTLELGDSALYLCASSLAYRTSGSYEQYFGPGTRLTVT.

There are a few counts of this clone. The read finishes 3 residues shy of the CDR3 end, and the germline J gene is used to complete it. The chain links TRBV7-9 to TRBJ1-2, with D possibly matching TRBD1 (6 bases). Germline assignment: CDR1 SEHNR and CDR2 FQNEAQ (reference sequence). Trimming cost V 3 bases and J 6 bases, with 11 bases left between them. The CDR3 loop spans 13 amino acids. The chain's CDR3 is CASSFLDRDGYTF. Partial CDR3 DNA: TGTGCCAGCAGCTTTCTGGACAGAGATGGC. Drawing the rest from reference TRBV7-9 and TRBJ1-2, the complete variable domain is DTGVSQNPRHKITKRGQNVTFRCDPISEHNRLYWYRQTLGQGPEFLTYFQNEAQLEKSRLLSDRFSAERPKGSFSTLEIQRTEQGDSAMYLCASSFLDRDGYTFGSGTRLTVV.

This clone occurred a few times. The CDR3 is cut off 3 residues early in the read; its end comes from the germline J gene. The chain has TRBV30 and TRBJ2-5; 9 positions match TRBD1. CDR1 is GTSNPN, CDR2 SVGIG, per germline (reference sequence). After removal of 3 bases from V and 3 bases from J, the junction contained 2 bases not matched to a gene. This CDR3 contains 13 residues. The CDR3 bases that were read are TGTGCCTGGAGCTGGACAGGGGAAGAGACC. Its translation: CAWSWTGEET. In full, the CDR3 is CAWSWTGEETQYF.

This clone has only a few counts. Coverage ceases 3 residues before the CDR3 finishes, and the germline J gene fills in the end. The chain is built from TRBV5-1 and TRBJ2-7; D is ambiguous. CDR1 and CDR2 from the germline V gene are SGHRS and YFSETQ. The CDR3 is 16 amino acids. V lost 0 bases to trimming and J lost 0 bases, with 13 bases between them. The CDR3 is CASSLAPGPSSYEQYF. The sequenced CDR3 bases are TGCGCCAGCAGCTTGGCACCCGGCCCTAGCTCCTACGAG.

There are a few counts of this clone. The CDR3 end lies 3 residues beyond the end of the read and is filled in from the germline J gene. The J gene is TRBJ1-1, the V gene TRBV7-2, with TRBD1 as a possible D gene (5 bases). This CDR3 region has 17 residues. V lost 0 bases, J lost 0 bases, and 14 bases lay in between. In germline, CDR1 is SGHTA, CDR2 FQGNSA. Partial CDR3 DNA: TGTGCCAGCAGCTTAGCGGCAGGGAGTATGATGAACACTGAA. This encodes CASSLAAGSMMNTE. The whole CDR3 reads CASSLAAGSMMNTEAFF. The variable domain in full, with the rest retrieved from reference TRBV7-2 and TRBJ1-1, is GAGVSQSPSNKVTEKGKDVELRCDPISGHTALYWYRQSLGQGLEFLIYFQGNSAPDKSGLPSDRFSAERTGGSVSTLTIQRTQQEDSAVYLCASSLAAGSMMNTEAFFGQGTRLTVV.

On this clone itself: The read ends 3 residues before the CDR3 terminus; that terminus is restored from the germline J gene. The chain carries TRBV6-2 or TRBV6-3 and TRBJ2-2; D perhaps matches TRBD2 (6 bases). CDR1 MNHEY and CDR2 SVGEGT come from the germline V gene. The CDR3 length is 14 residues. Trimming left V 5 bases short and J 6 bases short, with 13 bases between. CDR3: CASSEDGGAGELFF. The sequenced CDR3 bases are TGTGCCAGCAGTGAGGACGGGGGTGCCGGGGAG.

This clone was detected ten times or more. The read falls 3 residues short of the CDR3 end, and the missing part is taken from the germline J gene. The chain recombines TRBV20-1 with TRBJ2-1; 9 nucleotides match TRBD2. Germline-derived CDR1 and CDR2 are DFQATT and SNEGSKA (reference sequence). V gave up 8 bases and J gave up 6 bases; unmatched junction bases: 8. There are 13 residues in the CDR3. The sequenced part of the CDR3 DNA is TGCAGTCCCGGGACTAGCATACCCAATGAG. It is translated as CSPGTSIPNE. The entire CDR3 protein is CSPGTSIPNEQFF.

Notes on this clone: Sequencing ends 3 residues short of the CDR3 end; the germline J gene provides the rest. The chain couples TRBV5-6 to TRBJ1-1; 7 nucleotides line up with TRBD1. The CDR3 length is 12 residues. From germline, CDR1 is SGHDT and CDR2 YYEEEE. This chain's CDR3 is CASSLVGGEAFF. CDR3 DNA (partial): TGTGCCAGCAGCTTGGTAGGGGGCGAG.

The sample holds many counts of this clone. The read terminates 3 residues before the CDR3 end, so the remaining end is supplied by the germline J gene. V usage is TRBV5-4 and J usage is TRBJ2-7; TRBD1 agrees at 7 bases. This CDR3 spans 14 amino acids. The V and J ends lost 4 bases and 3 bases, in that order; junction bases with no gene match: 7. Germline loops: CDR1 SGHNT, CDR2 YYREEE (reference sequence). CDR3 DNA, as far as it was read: TGTGCCAGCAGCCCGGGACAGACCGACTACGAG. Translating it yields CASSPGQTDYE. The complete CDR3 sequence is CASSPGQTDYEQYF.

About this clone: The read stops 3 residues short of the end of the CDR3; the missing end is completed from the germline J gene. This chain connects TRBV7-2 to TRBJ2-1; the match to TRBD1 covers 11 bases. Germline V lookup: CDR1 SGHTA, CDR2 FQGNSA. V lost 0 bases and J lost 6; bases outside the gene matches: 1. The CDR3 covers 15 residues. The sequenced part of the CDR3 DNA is TGTGCCAGCAGCTTAGCCGGGACAGGGGGCAATGAG. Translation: CASSLAGTGGNE. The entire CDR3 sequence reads CASSLAGTGGNEQFF.

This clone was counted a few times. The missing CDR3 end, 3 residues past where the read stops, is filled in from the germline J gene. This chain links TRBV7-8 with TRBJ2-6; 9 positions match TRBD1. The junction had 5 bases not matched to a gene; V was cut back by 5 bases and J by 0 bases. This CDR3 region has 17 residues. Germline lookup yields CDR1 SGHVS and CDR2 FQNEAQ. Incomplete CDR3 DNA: TGTGCCAGCAGCGTCGGGACAGGGAGCTCTGGGGCCAACGTC. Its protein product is CASSVGTGSSGANV. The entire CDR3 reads CASSVGTGSSGANVLTF. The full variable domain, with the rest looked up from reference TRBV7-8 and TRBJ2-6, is GAGVSQSPRYKVAKRGQDVALRCDPISGHVSLFWYQQALGQGPEFLTYFQNEAQLDKSGLPSDRFFAERPEGSVSTLKIQRTQQEDSAVYLCASSVGTGSSGANVLTFGAGSRLTVL.

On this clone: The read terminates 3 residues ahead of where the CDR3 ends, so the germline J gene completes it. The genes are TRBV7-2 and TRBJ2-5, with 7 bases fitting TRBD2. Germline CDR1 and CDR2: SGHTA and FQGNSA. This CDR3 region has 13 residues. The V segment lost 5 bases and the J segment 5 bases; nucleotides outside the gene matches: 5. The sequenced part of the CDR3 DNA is TGTGCCAGCAGCGGGGGGGGGAGGGAGACC. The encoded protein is CASSGGGRET. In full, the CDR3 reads CASSGGGRETQYF.

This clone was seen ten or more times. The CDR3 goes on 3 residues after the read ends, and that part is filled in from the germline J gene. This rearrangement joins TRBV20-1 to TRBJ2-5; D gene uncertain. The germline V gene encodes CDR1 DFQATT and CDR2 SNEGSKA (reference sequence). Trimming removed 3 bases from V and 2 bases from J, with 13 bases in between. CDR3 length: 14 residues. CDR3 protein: CSARTNLGQETQYF. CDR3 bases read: TGCAGTGCTAGGACAAATTTAGGTCAAGAGACC.

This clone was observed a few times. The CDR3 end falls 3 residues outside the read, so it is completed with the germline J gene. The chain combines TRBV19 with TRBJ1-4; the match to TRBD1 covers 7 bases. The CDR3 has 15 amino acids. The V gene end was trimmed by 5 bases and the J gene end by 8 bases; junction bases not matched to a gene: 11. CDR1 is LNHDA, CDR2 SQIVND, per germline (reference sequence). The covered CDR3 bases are TGTGCCAGTAGTGGAACAGGGGACAACTACGAAAAA. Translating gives CASSGTGDNYEK. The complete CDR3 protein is CASSGTGDNYEKLFF.

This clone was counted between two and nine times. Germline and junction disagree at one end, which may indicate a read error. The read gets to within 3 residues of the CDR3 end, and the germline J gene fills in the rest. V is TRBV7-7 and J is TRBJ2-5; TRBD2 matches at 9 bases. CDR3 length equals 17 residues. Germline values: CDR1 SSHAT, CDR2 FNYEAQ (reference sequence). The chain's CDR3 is CASSLRVTSGGGETQYF. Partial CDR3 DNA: TGTGCTAGCAGCTTAAGGGTGACTAGCGGCGGTGGTGAGACC.

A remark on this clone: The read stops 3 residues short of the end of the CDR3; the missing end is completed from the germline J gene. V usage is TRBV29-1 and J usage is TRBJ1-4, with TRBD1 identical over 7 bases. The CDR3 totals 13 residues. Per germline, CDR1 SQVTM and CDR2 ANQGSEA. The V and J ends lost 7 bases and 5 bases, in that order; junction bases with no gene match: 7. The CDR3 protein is CSAARDRNEKLFF. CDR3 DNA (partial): TGCAGCGCGGCCCGGGACAGAAATGAAAAA.